The 25 T cell receptor beta chains given below trace back to one sample, sequenced in a study of shared clonotypes between healthy human individuals. Here immunoSEQ multiplex PCR was the method, and the copy in TCRdb shows in-frame clones only, minus some. The profile shows roughly 500,000 clones, about 96% of them singletons. The sequenced material came from naive CD4+ T cells sorted from blood. Subset meaning: CD45RA+ positively selected. These receptors all come from a woman under 40 in good health.

This clone showed up just once. The genes are TRBV5-4 and TRBJ2-1; 9 nucleotides align to TRBD2. The V segment lost 2 bases and the J segment 10 bases; nucleotides outside the gene matches: 13. The CDR3 has 16 amino acids. Germline V gene data show CDR1 as SGHNT and CDR2 as YYREEE (reference sequence). As DNA, the CDR3 is TGTGCCAGCAGCTTAGACCCCGGTAGCGGGAGCCTCGAGCAGTTCTTC. Its translation is CASSLDPGSGSLEQFF.

The chain has TRBV28 and TRBJ1-1; D gene unclear. The germline V gene has CDR1 MDHEN and CDR2 SYDVKM. Trimming shortened V by 3 bases and J by 1 base, and 15 bases separated the two germline ends. The CDR3 sequence is 16 residues long. The CDR3 nucleotides read TGTGCCAGCAGTTTTGGCCCCTGGCTCGGGAACACTGAAGCTTTCTTT. Translating it yields CASSFGPWLGNTEAFF.

Turning to this clone: The sample carries other DNA sequences with the same CDR3. The rearrangement joins TRBV18 to TRBJ2-5, with 9 bases that match TRBD2. The germline gives CDR1 KGHSH, CDR2 LQKENI. With 3 bases clipped from V and 1 base from J, the junction kept 0 bases outside the gene matches. The CDR3 spans 14 residues. CDR3 DNA: TGTGCCAGCTCACCGACTAGCGGCCAAGAGACCCAGTACTTC. This sequence encodes CASSPTSGQETQYF.

This chain links TRBV4-1 with TRBJ2-2, with 8 bases fitting TRBD1. Germline CDR1 reads MGHRA; CDR2 reads YSYEKL. Trimming took 1 base from V and 1 from J; bases not matched to a gene: 5. The CDR3 is 17 residues long. The CDR3 loop is CASSQGTGQGNTGELFF. In DNA, the CDR3 is TGCGCCAGCAGCCAAGGAACAGGACAGGGGAACACCGGGGAGCTGTTTTTT.

The chain recombines TRBV29-1 with TRBJ2-7; D perhaps matches TRBD2 (6 bases). With 4 bases removed from V and 5 bases from J, the gap between germline ends came to 12 bases. In germline, CDR1 is SQVTM, CDR2 ANQGSEA. This CDR3 region has 12 residues. The CDR3 here is CSVAGGLDEQYF. CDR3 in DNA: TGCAGCGTTGCCGGGGGTCTTGACGAGCAGTACTTC.

This clone came up once. CDR3 DNA sequence: TGTGCCAGTATCTCGGGACAGGGAGAACAGCCCCAGCATTTT. Protein: CASISGQGEQPQHF. The V and J genes are TRBV19 and TRBJ1-5, with TRBD1 matching 9 bases. Unmatched junction bases numbered 8, after V lost 7 bases and J lost 7 bases. Per germline, CDR1 LNHDA and CDR2 SQIVND (reference sequence). The CDR3 extends over 14 amino acids.

The V and J genes are TRBV7-2 and TRBJ1-5; D uncertain. There are 14 residues in the CDR3. CDR1 is SGHTA and CDR2 is FQGNSA in the germline V gene. V lost 2 bases to trimming and J lost 9 bases, with 14 bases between them. The CDR3 reads CASSLKFEPPPQHF. The CDR3 nucleotides are TGTGCCAGCAGCTTAAAATTCGAGCCTCCGCCCCAGCATTTT.

V usage is TRBV25-1 and J usage is TRBJ2-5; TRBD1 might be the D (6 bases). V was shortened by 3 bases and J by 2 bases, with 16 bases between the two germline ends. Germline loops: CDR1 MGHDK, CDR2 SYGVNS. The CDR3 has 16 amino acids. The CDR3 spells CASSDYRESGQETQYF. As DNA, the CDR3 is TGTGCCAGCAGTGACTACAGGGAAAGTGGGCAAGAGACCCAGTACTTC.

V gene TRBV27 combines with J gene TRBJ2-7, with 12 bases that match TRBD2. The CDR3 is made up of 16 amino acids. Germline V lookup: CDR1 MNHEY, CDR2 SMNVEV (reference sequence). V trimming: 4 bases; J trimming: 6 bases; junction bases outside the gene matches: 10. The DNA for the CDR3 is TGTGCCAGCAGTTACCGCACACCGGGACTAGCGGGCGAGCAGTACTTC. Protein product: CASSYRTPGLAGEQYF.

The gene calls are TRBV7-9 and TRBJ2-1; TRBD2 matches at 7 bases. Losses at the gene ends were 4 bases for V and 1 base for J; bases not matched to a gene: 1. Germline CDR1 SEHNR, CDR2 FQNEAQ (reference sequence). The length of the CDR3 is 14 residues. The CDR3 DNA reads TGTGCCAGCAGCTCTAGCGGATCCTACAATGAGCAGTTCTTC. Translating it yields CASSSSGSYNEQFF. The entire variable domain, with the rest obtained from reference TRBV7-9 and TRBJ2-1, is as follows: DTGVSQNPRHKITKRGQNVTFRCDPISEHNRLYWYRQTLGQGPEFLTYFQNEAQLEKSRLLSDRFSAERPKGSFSTLEIQRTEQGDSAMYLCASSSSGSYNEQFFGPGTRLTVL.

This chain links TRBV6-1 with TRBJ2-1, with D possibly called TRBD1 or TRBD2 (5 bases each). V was pared by 3 bases and J by 6 bases, with 12 bases between. Per the germline V gene, CDR1 is MNHNS and CDR2 is SASEGT. The CDR3 has 14 residues. The CDR3 loop reads CASSDYGASNEQFF. CDR3 in DNA: TGTGCCAGCAGTGATTACGGGGCAAGCAATGAGCAGTTCTTC.

This sequence joins TRBV6-1 and TRBJ1-1; D is perhaps TRBD1 (6 bases). The CDR3 contains 14 residues. The V gene lost 5 bases and the J gene lost 1 base, with 11 bases spanning the gap. The germline CDR1 and CDR2 sequences are MNHNS and SASEGT. The CDR3 sequence: CASSIQGGNTEAFF. The CDR3 DNA is TGTGCCAGCAGTATACAGGGAGGGAACACTGAAGCTTTCTTT.

The chain is built from TRBV28 and TRBJ2-7, with 7 bases lining up with TRBD1. Trimming removed 5 bases from V and 12 bases from J; junction bases left unmatched: 13. The V gene's germline CDR1 is MDHEN and CDR2 SYDVKM. CDR3 size: 13 residues. CDR3 DNA sequence: TGTGCCAGCAGTCCATCCCCGCGACAGGGTTCGTACTTC. Translating gives CASSPSPRQGSYF.

The chain combines TRBV5-4 with TRBJ1-2, with 10 bases identical to TRBD1. CDR3 size: 15 residues. CDR1 and CDR2 from the germline V gene are SGHNT and YYREEE (reference sequence). Trimming cost V 5 bases and J 5 bases; bases outside gene matches: 9. CDR3 amino acids: CASRSPGQGFYGYTF. The CDR3 DNA sequence: TGTGCCAGCAGATCGCCGGGACAGGGGTTTTATGGCTACACCTTC.

This sequence joins TRBV27 and TRBJ2-1; D remains unclear. The CDR3 spans 13 residues. Trimming left V 5 bases short and J 4 bases short, with 9 bases between. Looked up from germline, CDR1 is MNHEY and CDR2 is SMNVEV (reference sequence). The CDR3 protein is CASSPRRYNEQFF. The CDR3 coding sequence is TGTGCCAGCAGTCCCCGCCGGTACAATGAGCAGTTCTTC.

This chain joins TRBV23-1 and TRBJ2-7; a possible D gene is TRBD2 (5 bases). TRBV23-1 is placed among ORFs of uncertain function. The CDR3 is made up of 16 amino acids. Trimming stripped 0 bases from V and 2 bases from J, with 14 bases between. CDR3 protein: CASSQSDVARAYEQYF. Here the CDR3 DNA reads TGCGCCAGCAGTCAATCGGACGTAGCGAGGGCCTACGAGCAGTACTTC.

The rearrangement uses TRBV5-6 and TRBJ2-5; D possibly corresponds to TRBD1 (5 bases). The J call may be mistaken, given a closer DNA end match to TRBJ2-7. Germline values: CDR1 SGHDT, CDR2 YYEEEE. CDR3 length equals 15 residues. CDR3 DNA: TGTGCCAGCAGCTTGGGGACCGCTGGGGCATACGAGCAGTACTTC. It yields the protein CASSLGTAGAYEQYF.

CDR3 in DNA: TGCGCCAGAACCAGGGGCTGGGAGACCCAGTACTTC. It encodes CARTRGWETQYF. The chain couples TRBV10-1 to TRBJ2-5; TRBD1 is a possible D gene (6 bases). Per germline, CDR1 WNHNN and CDR2 SYGVQD (reference sequence). The CDR3 sequence is 12 residues long. Trimming stripped 9 bases from V and 5 bases from J, with 13 bases between.

This clone appeared once. The chain recombines TRBV29-1 with TRBJ2-5, with 8 bases fitting TRBD2. The J call is doubtful: the DNA matches TRBJ2-7 better. Germline lookup yields CDR1 SQVTM and CDR2 ANQGSEA. The CDR3 loop spans 15 amino acids. The CDR3 DNA is TGCAGCGTTGAAGATCAGTCGGGAGGGCCCTACGAGCAGTACTTC. Its translation is CSVEDQSGGPYEQYF.

This chain links TRBV4-2 with TRBJ2-4, with 9 bases matching TRBD2. The CDR3 runs 18 residues. V was pared by 0 bases and J by 6 bases, with 12 bases of the junction left unmatched. Germline CDR1 LGHNA, CDR2 YNFKEQ. CDR3 sequence: CASSQDQWREGVGNIQYF. CDR3 DNA: TGTGCCAGCAGCCAAGATCAATGGCGGGAGGGCGTGGGAAACATTCAGTACTTC.

About this clone: Other DNA sequences in the sample encode the same CDR3. The gene calls are TRBV30 and TRBJ1-5, with D possibly TRBD1 on 5 matching bases. The length of the CDR3 is 13 residues. Germline CDR1 reads GTSNPN; CDR2 reads SVGIG (reference sequence). V lost 0 bases and J 6 bases, leaving 9 bases between the germline ends. The CDR3 is CAWSVQGSQPQHF. The CDR3 bases are TGTGCCTGGAGTGTGCAGGGAAGTCAGCCCCAGCATTTT. Full variable domain (missing parts from reference TRBV30 and TRBJ1-5): SQTIHQWPATLVQPVGSPLSLECTVEGTSNPNLYWYRQAAGRGLQLLFYSVGIGQISSEVPQNLSASRPQDRQFILSSKKLLLSDSGFYLCAWSVQGSQPQHFGDGTRLSIL.

The chain joins TRBV10-3 to TRBJ2-5; D not resolved. Germline CDR1 and CDR2: ENHRY and SYGVKD. The length of the CDR3 is 11 residues. V was clipped by 6 bases and J by 3 bases, with 5 bases between them. CDR3 in DNA: TGTGCCATCAGGGCAAAAGAGACCCAGTACTTC. This encodes CAIRAKETQYF.

The chain joins TRBV9 to TRBJ1-1; 7 bases agree with TRBD1. Germline V CDR1 and CDR2: SGDLS, YYNGEE. After removal of 4 bases from V and 4 bases from J, the junction contained 10 bases not matched to a gene. CDR3 length equals 15 residues. The CDR3 reads CASSISQGRGTEAFF. The CDR3 DNA reads as TGTGCCAGCAGCATTTCACAGGGGCGTGGCACTGAAGCTTTCTTT.

The rearrangement joins TRBV18 to TRBJ2-2; 11 positions agree with TRBD2. J gave up 4 bases and V 1 base, and 5 bases lay outside the gene matches. The CDR3 has 17 residues. Germline CDR1 is KGHSH and CDR2 is LQKENI. CDR3: CASSPQGLAGTTGELFF. The CDR3 DNA sequence: TGTGCCAGCTCACCACAAGGACTAGCGGGTACCACCGGGGAGCTGTTTTTT.

The V and J genes are TRBV5-1 and TRBJ2-5; D not certain. Germline loops: CDR1 SGHRS, CDR2 YFSETQ. CDR3 length: 15 amino acids. V was pared by 4 bases and J by 4 bases, with 17 bases between. The CDR3 sequence is CASSRTSEIGETQYF. The CDR3 DNA is TGCGCCAGCAGCCGGACCAGCGAGATTGGAGAGACCCAGTACTTC.